This is a list of T cell receptor beta chains from one sample in a study of T cell responses to AZD1222 COVID-19 vaccine. This table comes from immunoSEQ multiplex PCR, and its TCRdb copy is limited to in-frame clones, with some not included. This sample has under 200,000 clones, with over 75% found just once. Specimen: peripheral blood, collected on day 0 of AZD1222 vaccination. The receptors shown here come from an adult in good health. Each CDR3 is given with its conserved first and last residue. A D gene is named only where the DNA matches it firmly. Part of the rows lack a size; the others show once, few, many or a class for expanded clones.

DNA: TGTGCCAGCAGCTCGGACTACCTCAGCACAGATACGCAGTATTTT
CDR3: CASSSDYLSTDTQYF
V: TRBV7-2
size: NA
J: TRBJ2-3
D: NA

DNA: TGTGCCAGCAGTTTGCCCCAGGGCACTGGACAGCCCCAGCATTTT
CDR3: CASSLPQGTGQPQHF
V: TRBV28
size: NA
J: TRBJ1-5
D: NA

DNA: TGTGCCAGCAGTCCAAGAGAAGCTTTCTTT
CDR3: CASSPREAFF
V: TRBV6-5
size: NA
J: TRBJ1-1
D: NA

DNA: TGTGCCAGCCAGGGTTTCTACACAGATACGCAGTATTTT
CDR3: CASQGFYTDTQYF
V: TRBV28
size: NA
J: TRBJ2-3
D: NA

DNA: TGTGCCAGCAGCCAGGGGGCCGGGAAGGGGTCCTACAATGAGCAGTTCTTC
CDR3: CASSQGAGKGSYNEQFF
V: TRBV11-3
size: NA
J: TRBJ2-1
D: TRBD1

DNA: TGTGCCAGTAGTATAAGGGTTGGAGGCTACGAGCAGTACTTC
CDR3: CASSIRVGGYEQYF
V: TRBV19
size: NA
J: TRBJ2-7
D: NA

DNA: TGTGCCACCGCCGGGAACACCGGGGAGCTGTTTTTT
CDR3: CATAGNTGELFF
V: TRBV10-3
size: NA
J: TRBJ2-2
D: NA

DNA: TGTGCCAGTAGTATAGACGGGACAGGGGACGGCTACACCTTC
CDR3: CASSIDGTGDGYTF
V: TRBV19
size: NA
J: TRBJ1-2
D: TRBD1

DNA: TGCGCCAGCAGCTCGGGGCGGGGGCCTAGCACAGATACGCAGTATTTT
CDR3: CASSSGRGPSTDTQYF
V: TRBV5-1
size: NA
J: TRBJ2-3
D: NA

DNA: TGTGCCAGCAGTTACGATTTTGGAAACACCATATATTTT
CDR3: CASSYDFGNTIYF
V: TRBV6-5
size: NA
J: TRBJ1-3
D: NA

DNA: TGCGCCAGCAGTGAGTCAGGGGCAGATACGCAGTATTTT
CDR3: CASSESGADTQYF
V: TRBV10-1
size: few
J: TRBJ2-3
D: NA

DNA: TGCGCCAGCAGCTTGGGACTAGCGGATTACAATGAGCAGTTCTTC
CDR3: CASSLGLADYNEQFF
V: TRBV5-1
size: NA
J: TRBJ2-1
D: TRBD2

DNA: TGCGCCAGCAGCTTGGCGGGGGGCTCGAACACCGGGGAGCTGTTTTTT
CDR3: CASSLAGGSNTGELFF
V: TRBV5-1
size: NA
J: TRBJ2-2
D: NA

DNA: TGTGCCAGCTCTGGGGGTGGGGGTAAGGTTGAAGCTTTCTTT
CDR3: CASSGGGGKVEAFF
V: TRBV6-5
size: NA
J: TRBJ1-1
D: NA

DNA: TGTGCCAGCTCACCCTACAGGGATGGAAATGAAAAACTGTTTTTT
CDR3: CASSPYRDGNEKLFF
V: TRBV18
size: NA
J: TRBJ1-4
D: NA

DNA: TGTGCCAGCAGTTACATAGGACAAGCTGGAAACACCATATATTTT
CDR3: CASSYIGQAGNTIYF
V: TRBV6-5
size: NA
J: TRBJ1-3
D: NA

DNA: TGTGCCAGCAGCTCAGCCGGGAACCAAGAGACCCAGTACTTC
CDR3: CASSSAGNQETQYF
V: TRBV5-4
size: NA
J: TRBJ2-5
D: NA

DNA: TGTGCCAGCAGGCTAACAGGGGGCGGGAACACTGAAGCTTTCTTT
CDR3: CASRLTGGGNTEAFF
V: TRBV6-5
size: NA
J: TRBJ1-1
D: TRBD1

DNA: TGTGCCAGCAGCTATACAGTGAACACTGAAGCTTTCTTT
CDR3: CASSYTVNTEAFF
V: TRBV6-5
size: NA
J: TRBJ1-1
D: NA

DNA: TGTGCCAGCAGTTATGAGCTCGGGAGGACCCAGTACTTC
CDR3: CASSYELGRTQYF
V: TRBV6-5
size: NA
J: TRBJ2-5
D: NA

DNA: TGTGCCAGCAGCTCGGGAGACAGTCAAAATCAGCCCCAGCATTTT
CDR3: CASSSGDSQNQPQHF
V: TRBV7-9
size: NA
J: TRBJ1-5
D: NA

DNA: TGTGCCAGCAGCTTATTTTCAGGCCCCACCTACAATGAGCAGTTCTTC
CDR3: CASSLFSGPTYNEQFF
V: TRBV7-9
size: NA
J: TRBJ2-1
D: NA

DNA: TGTGCCAGCAGTCTTAGCCATGGGGCCGCAGATACGCAGTATTTT
CDR3: CASSLSHGAADTQYF
V: TRBV11-1
size: NA
J: TRBJ2-3
D: NA

DNA: TGTGCCAGTAGTATCTGGGGTAGCAATCAGCCCCAGCATTTT
CDR3: CASSIWGSNQPQHF
V: TRBV19
size: NA
J: TRBJ1-5
D: NA

DNA: TGCGCCAGCAGCCGGGGGGACAACTACAATGAGCAGTTCTTC
CDR3: CASSRGDNYNEQFF
V: TRBV4-3
size: NA
J: TRBJ2-1
D: NA

DNA: TGTGCCAGCAGCTTGGGAGGGGGAGGCACTGAAGCTTTCTTT
CDR3: CASSLGGGGTEAFF
V: TRBV7-9
size: once
J: TRBJ1-1
D: NA

DNA: TGTGCCAGCAGTGAAGCGCACGGAAAAAATTCACCCCTCCACTTT
CDR3: CASSEAHGKNSPLHF
V: TRBV2
size: NA
J: TRBJ1-6
D: NA

DNA: TGCGCCAGCAGCTCCCAGCGGGCCGTCCAAGAGACCCAGTACTTC
CDR3: CASSSQRAVQETQYF
V: TRBV5-1
size: few
J: TRBJ2-5
D: NA

DNA: TGTGCCAGCAGCTTAGGGGCCAGCCTTAACTATGGCTACACCTTC
CDR3: CASSLGASLNYGYTF
V: TRBV7-8
size: NA
J: TRBJ1-2
D: NA

DNA: TGTGCCAGCTCAGGCAACAGGGAGAACACTGAAGCTTTCTTT
CDR3: CASSGNRENTEAFF
V: TRBV18
size: NA
J: TRBJ1-1
D: NA

DNA: TGTGCCAGCAGCGCGACAGGGGGCGCCGATGGCTACACCTTC
CDR3: CASSATGGADGYTF
V: TRBV6-5
size: NA
J: TRBJ1-2
D: TRBD1

DNA: TGTGCCAGCAGCGAGACTAGCGGGGGGGCTTACAATGAGCAGTTCTTC
CDR3: CASSETSGGAYNEQFF
V: TRBV3-1/TRBV3-2
size: NA
J: TRBJ2-1
D: TRBD2

DNA: TGTGCCAGAAGCTTGATTGGGGCTGAAGCTTTCTTT
CDR3: CARSLIGAEAFF
V: TRBV5-3
size: NA
J: TRBJ1-1
D: NA

DNA: TGTGCCAGTAGTATAGGGGCAAACCTCCTCGAAGCTTTCTTT
CDR3: CASSIGANLLEAFF
V: TRBV19
size: NA
J: TRBJ1-1
D: NA

DNA: TGTGCCAGCGCGGACAACTATAATTCACCCCTCCACTTT
CDR3: CASADNYNSPLHF
V: TRBV28
size: NA
J: TRBJ1-6
D: NA

DNA: TGTGCCAGCAGCTTAGTAGGGACAGGGCCTGGCTACACCTTC
CDR3: CASSLVGTGPGYTF
V: TRBV11-2
size: NA
J: TRBJ1-2
D: TRBD1

DNA: TGTGCCAGCTCACCACTGGACAGGGCCGGCTATGGCTACACCTTC
CDR3: CASSPLDRAGYGYTF
V: TRBV18
size: NA
J: TRBJ1-2
D: TRBD1

DNA: TGTGCCAGTAGTATAGGGCTAGCGGACGCCTACAATGAGCAGTTCTTC
CDR3: CASSIGLADAYNEQFF
V: TRBV19
size: once
J: TRBJ2-1
D: TRBD2

DNA: TGTGCCACCAACCGACAGGGGGCGACCTATGGCTACACCTTC
CDR3: CATNRQGATYGYTF
V: TRBV24-1
size: NA
J: TRBJ1-2
D: TRBD1

DNA: TGCGCCAGCAGCACGGACAGGAACACCGGGGAGCTGTTTTTT
CDR3: CASSTDRNTGELFF
V: TRBV5-1
size: few
J: TRBJ2-2
D: NA